The T cell receptor beta chain described here comes from a study of cytomegalovirus exposure and HLA in healthy donors. CDR3 length: 16 amino acids. V lost 2 bases and J 3 bases, leaving 17 bases between the germline ends. Primers for the PCR totalled 60 Vbeta and 13 Jbeta. The method was immunoSEQ multiplex PCR; TCRdb's version includes in-frame clones alone and lacks a portion of them. The repertoire includes 40,000 to 45,000 clones, about nine tenths of them detected once, and approximately 8% sits in the top ten. This clone appeared once. This chain connects TRBV23-1 to TRBJ2-7; TRBD2 might be the D (7 bases). TRBV23-1 is treated as an ORF (open reading frame) with a function not yet certain. The TCR was taken from a woman in her 40s in good health and CMV-seropositive. Material for sequencing was PBMCs. The chain's CDR3 is CASSQQWGGAGYEQYF. CDR3 in DNA: TGCGCCAGCAGTCAACAGTGGGGGGGCGCGGGCTACGAGCAGTACTTC.